This T cell receptor (beta chain) emerged from a study of cytomegalovirus exposure and HLA in healthy donors. Whole-study findings and limits: Links to common viral pathogens appeared, in a later analysis, for several of the most significant clusters. DRB1 showed the most TCR associations and HLA-C the fewest in a later analysis, as rates varied by HLA locus.

This clone showed up just a few times. Its specificity is unknown. Vbeta (60) and Jbeta (13) primers were used in the PCR. In the study's own analysis: Later work found 80 million or so unique TCR beta chains, with approximately 12 million shared. Using immunoSEQ multiplex PCR, the repertoire was profiled, and TCRdb retains in-frame clones only, with some absent. From that table come the V and J calls and clone size; the DNA was used to work out D and trimming. This table has approximately 100,000 clones, over 60% appearing once. Germline CDR1 reads MRHNA; CDR2 reads SNTAGT. The CDR3 has 15 amino acids. J was trimmed by 0 bases and V by 3 bases; bases with no gene match: 0.

Material for sequencing was PBMCs. This chain connects TRBV6-4 to TRBJ2-7; 12 bases map to TRBD2. This sequence originates from a man in his forties or fifties in good health and CMV-seropositive. The CDR3 reads CASSELAGGSYEQYF. The CDR3 region has the DNA TGTGCCAGCAGTGAACTAGCGGGGGGCTCCTACGAGCAGTACTTC.